What follows is one T cell receptor beta chain and its context. Its antigen remains unidentified. The CDR3 runs to 15 residues. Germline V gives CDR1 LGHNA, CDR2 YNFKEQ. The V end lost 4 bases, the J end lost 1 base, and 13 bases lay between the germline ends. It was with random hexamers that roughly 0.5 to 1 ug RNA was reverse transcribed. TCRdb processed the immunoSEQ multiplex PCR reads anew with MiXCR; each CDR3 protein has one entry. The sample lists approximately 200,000 distinct CDR3 sequences, approximately 95% occurring once. This specimen comes from a study of CD8 T cells in Susac syndrome. Whole-study findings and limits: Regarding the TCR sequencing and HLA analysis, the study admitted that a relatively small number of individuals were involved.

The receptor was isolated from a human donor with multiple sclerosis. The V call is TRBV4-2, the J call TRBJ2-5, with D uncertain. Sequenced material: CD4+ T cells from PBMCs. CDR3 in amino acids: CASSLGAYGQETQYF. CDR3 bases: TGTGCCAGCAGCCTCGGAGCTTATGGCCAAGAGACCCAGTACTTC.